The 24 T cell receptor beta chains in this list originate from one sample, sequenced in a study of Graves' ophthalmopathy and Graves' hyperthyroidism. The study amplified TCR beta CDR3 regions using RNA transcripts. HTBI-primed first-round RT-PCR preceded second-round multiplex PCR. One entry per CDR3 protein, called by TCRdb with MiXCR from the multiplex PCR reads. The sample holds some 380,000 distinct CDR3 sequences, roughly 15% seen once. Sequenced input: peripheral blood. The receptors were gathered from a woman in her late teens or twenties with stable Graves' hyperthyroidism.

This clonotype turned up a few times. The chain links TRBV20-1 to TRBJ1-1, with 9 bases aligning to TRBD1. In germline, CDR1 is DFQATT, CDR2 SNEGSKA (reference sequence). The CDR3 has 12 residues. The CDR3 reads CSEQGAGTEAFF. In nucleotides, the CDR3 is TGCAGCGAACAGGGGGCGGGAACTGAAGCTTTCTTT.

This clonotype came up many times. The CDR3 bases are TGTGCCACCCTCAAGGGGCAGACGGCATTAGGAGGCGAGCAGTACTTC. It yields the protein CATLKGQTALGGEQYF. The V call is TRBV6-1, the J call TRBJ2-7; D possibly uses TRBD1 or TRBD2 (5 bases each). The V end lost 10 bases, the J end lost 6 bases, and 28 bases lay between the germline ends. The germline gives CDR1 MNHNS, CDR2 SASEGT. The CDR3 runs 16 residues.

At least ten counts were recorded for this clonotype. The DNA of the CDR3 is TGTGCCACCAGTGATTTGTCCCCTAGCGGGGGGTCGGAAGAGACCCAGTACTTC. Its protein is CATSDLSPSGGSEETQYF. This chain joins TRBV24-1 and TRBJ2-5; 11 nucleotides align to TRBD2. V shed 0 bases, J shed 3 bases, and the junction held 8 bases outside the gene matches. From germline, CDR1 is KGHDR and CDR2 SFDVKD. The length of the CDR3 is 18 residues.

This chain uses TRBV5-4 with TRBJ2-2, with D unresolved. The V end was cut by 3 bases, the J end by 3 bases, with 9 bases between. This CDR3 spans 14 amino acids. From germline, CDR1 is SGHNT and CDR2 YYREEE (reference sequence). CDR3 region: CASSSMSYTGELFF. CDR3 in DNA: TGTGCCAGCAGCTCCATGAGTTACACCGGGGAGCTGTTTTTT. Filled out from reference TRBV5-4 and TRBJ2-2, the complete variable domain reads ETGVTQSPTHLIKTRGQQVTLRCSSQSGHNTVSWYQQALGQGPQFIFQYYREEENGRGNFPPRFSGLQFPNYSSELNVNALELDDSALYLCASSSMSYTGELFFGEGSRLTVL.

This clonotype was observed at least ten times. The rearrangement joins TRBV6-1 to TRBJ1-2; unclear D gene. The CDR3 is 15 amino acids. V lost 5 bases and J lost 9, with 22 bases in between. Germline CDR1 reads MNHNS; CDR2 reads SASEGT. This chain's CDR3 is CASSNWRLGIYRYTF. The CDR3 bases are TGTGCCAGCAGTAATTGGAGGCTTGGGATTTATCGCTACACCTTC.

The chain combines TRBV12-3 or TRBV12-4 with TRBJ1-4; 10 bases align to TRBD1. CDR3 size: 16 residues. V lost 1 base to trimming and J lost 2 bases; unmatched junction nucleotides: 1. The chain's CDR3 is CASSLGDRGTNEKLFF. The CDR3, as DNA: TGTGCCAGCAGTTTAGGGGACAGGGGCACTAATGAAAAACTGTTTTTT.

There are many counts of this clonotype. The gene calls are TRBV2 and TRBJ1-1; possible D gene TRBD1, 6 bases. V lost 11 bases and J lost 11, with 18 bases in between. Per the germline V gene, CDR1 is SNHLY and CDR2 is FYNNEI. This CDR3 is built from 11 residues. As DNA, the CDR3 is TGTGCCTCCCGGGGGCCCGTCGGGGCTTTCTTT. Encoded protein: CASRGPVGAFF.

This clonotype was observed many times. The chain employs TRBV15 and TRBJ1-1, with D hard to call. The V end was cut by 2 bases, the J end by 0 bases, with 7 bases between. Germline-derived CDR1 and CDR2 are LNHNV and YYDKDF (reference sequence). The CDR3 has 14 amino acids. CDR3 region: CATSRFDLNTEAFF. In DNA form, the CDR3 reads TGTGCCACCAGCAGATTTGATCTGAACACTGAAGCTTTCTTT.

This clonotype was counted many times. The V and J genes are TRBV6-1 and TRBJ1-5; D gene uncertain. Between the trimmed V and J ends, which lost 4 bases and 3 bases, there was a span of 7 bases. Looked up from germline, CDR1 is MNHNS and CDR2 is SASEGT. The CDR3 is made up of 13 amino acids. The CDR3 DNA reads as TGTGCCAGCAGTGCTTCTGTCAATCAGCCCCAGCATTTT. The encoded protein is CASSASVNQPQHF.

This clonotype appeared many times. V and J are TRBV10-3 and TRBJ1-1, with D possibly matching TRBD1 (6 bases). V lost 3 bases, J lost 0 bases, and 11 bases lay in between. Germline CDR1 and CDR2: ENHRY and SYGVKD. The CDR3 is 15 amino acids. The DNA of the CDR3 is TGTGCCATCAGTGATTCGGACAGCTTGAACACTGAAGCTTTCTTT. Encoded protein: CAISDSDSLNTEAFF.

In its sample, this clonotype was seen once. The chain employs TRBV12-3 or TRBV12-4 and TRBJ2-2, with unresolved D. CDR3 length equals 13 residues. Deletions cut 5 bases from V and 8 bases from J, with 12 bases between. Here the CDR3 reads CASSPRPAGELFF. CDR3 coding DNA: TGTGCCAGCAGTCCCAGACCCGCTGGGGAGCTGTTTTTT.

This clonotype was seen ten or more times. The V and J genes are TRBV27 and TRBJ1-6; D perhaps matches TRBD1 (6 bases). Germline values: CDR1 MNHEY, CDR2 SMNVEV (reference sequence). The CDR3 is 17 residues long. V was trimmed by 2 bases and J by 0 bases, leaving 11 bases between them. The CDR3 is CASSLHRESSYNSPLHF. In nucleotides, the CDR3 is TGTGCCAGCAGTTTACACAGGGAGAGCTCCTATAATTCACCCCTCCACTTT.

The genes are TRBV6-2 or TRBV6-3 and TRBJ2-5; 11 bases agree with TRBD2. The V and J ends lost 0 bases and 4 bases, in that order; junction bases with no gene match: 1. The length of the CDR3 is 15 residues. CDR1 and CDR2 (germline): MNHEY, SVGEGT. The CDR3 nucleotides are TGTGCCAGCAGTTACTCCGGACTAGCGGGAGAGACCCAGTACTTC. Translation gives CASSYSGLAGETQYF.

This clonotype was detected only a few times. The chain has TRBV29-1 and TRBJ2-2; unclear D gene. The CDR3 spans 13 residues. Between the trimmed V and J ends, which lost 6 bases and 7 bases, there was a span of 15 bases. Germline CDR1 and CDR2: SQVTM and ANQGSEA. In DNA, the CDR3 is TGCAGCGTAGGGTCCTTCGACGACGGGGAGCTGTTTTTT. Translating it yields CSVGSFDDGELFF.

The chain recombines TRBV28 with TRBJ2-7; no clear D gene. V gave up 2 bases and J gave up 3 bases, with 17 bases separating them. CDR1 and CDR2 (germline): MDHEN, SYDVKM. The CDR3 totals 16 residues. CDR3 DNA: TGTGCCAGCAGTTTACCGATCGGGTACCTAAACTACGAGCAGTACTTC. Its protein product is CASSLPIGYLNYEQYF.

Ten or more counts support this clonotype. The chain employs TRBV7-2 and TRBJ1-5; D is ambiguous. The CDR3 contains 14 residues. Per the germline V gene, CDR1 is SGHTA and CDR2 is FQGNSA. Trimming left V 5 bases short and J 0 bases short, with 8 bases between. In nucleotides, the CDR3 is TGTGCCAGCAGCGCCCTTTATAGCAATCAGCCCCAGCATTTT. Protein sequence: CASSALYSNQPQHF.

The table lists this clonotype with many counts. The chain employs TRBV6-2 or TRBV6-3 and TRBJ1-6, with 10 positions matching TRBD1. CDR1 is MNHEY, CDR2 SVGEGT, per germline. The J segment lost 7 bases and the V segment lost 4 bases, leaving 4 bases of the junction unmatched. The CDR3 runs 15 residues. The CDR3 DNA is TGTGCCAGCAGTTCCGACAGGGGGCGGAATTCACCCCTCCACTTT. Translation gives CASSSDRGRNSPLHF.

This clonotype was seen repeatedly, ten times or more. V and J are TRBV11-2 and TRBJ1-1, with no clear D. Germline CDR1 and CDR2: SGHAT and FQNNGV. The CDR3 is 14 residues long. Trimming removed 5 bases from V and 1 base from J, with 11 bases in between. DNA of the CDR3: TGTGCCAGCAGCCTACACTTAGAGAACACTGAAGCTTTCTTT. This encodes CASSLHLENTEAFF.

The chain employs TRBV5-5 and TRBJ1-2; D is undetermined. The germline V gene has CDR1 SGHKS and CDR2 YYEKEE (reference sequence). CDR3 length: 14 amino acids. Trimming removed 1 base at V and 8 bases at J, with 15 bases between. CDR3 sequence (DNA): TGTGCCAGCAGCTTGAGATACTCCCGGGCAGGCTACACCTTC. Its protein is CASSLRYSRAGYTF.

This clonotype was counted many times. The V call is TRBV2, the J call TRBJ2-7; 8 bases are shared with TRBD1. The CDR3 has 15 amino acids. The J segment lost 7 bases and the V segment lost 3 bases, leaving 11 bases of the junction unmatched. CDR1 is SNHLY and CDR2 is FYNNEI in the germline V gene. CDR3 DNA sequence: TGTGCCAGCAGTGATCCGAGACAGGGGACACGAGAGCAGTACTTC. Its protein is CASSDPRQGTREQYF.

In this sample, this clonotype turned up many times. The V and J genes are TRBV27 and TRBJ2-2; 13 bases fit TRBD2. Losses at the gene ends were 4 bases for V and 2 bases for J; bases not matched to a gene: 7. The CDR3 loop spans 18 amino acids. The germline gives CDR1 MNHEY, CDR2 SMNVEV (reference sequence). The CDR3 nucleotides are TGTGCCAGCAGTTCCCTTGGACTAGCGGGGGCCAACACCGGGGAGCTGTTTTTT. Protein product: CASSSLGLAGANTGELFF.

The gene calls are TRBV19 and TRBJ1-1, with a weak D call TRBD1 (6 bases). The germline V gene encodes CDR1 LNHDA and CDR2 SQIVND (reference sequence). Between the trimmed V and J ends, which lost 7 bases and 1 base, there was a span of 16 bases. CDR3 length equals 15 residues. The CDR3 protein is CASTPPGGPNTEAFF. The CDR3 bases are TGTGCCAGTACCCCCCCCGGGGGGCCGAACACTGAAGCTTTCTTT.

This clonotype was found many times. V gene TRBV12-3 or TRBV12-4 combines with J gene TRBJ1-6, with a tentative D call TRBD1 (6 bases). V gave up 6 bases and J gave up 6 bases, with 12 bases separating them. CDR3 length: 14 amino acids. CDR3 nucleotide sequence: TGTGCCAGCAGCCGACAGGCGAGTAATTCACCCCTCCACTTT. It translates to CASSRQASNSPLHF.

This clonotype was seen repeatedly, ten times or more. V usage is TRBV28 and J usage is TRBJ2-2; D gene unclear. Germline loops: CDR1 MDHEN, CDR2 SYDVKM. The CDR3 contains 14 residues. With 8 bases removed from V and 5 bases from J, the gap between germline ends came to 15 bases. Written as DNA, the CDR3 is TGTGCCAGCCATGCAAGTATGAGTACCGGGGAGCTGTTTTTT. It codes for CASHASMSTGELFF. Using reference TRBV28 and TRBJ2-2 for the parts outside the CDR3, the full variable domain is DVKVTQSSRYLVKRTGEKVFLECVQDMDHENMFWYRQDPGLGLRLIYFSYDVKMKEKGDIPEGYSVSREKKERFSLILESASTNQTSMYLCASHASMSTGELFFGEGSRLTVL.